A single sample is the source of the 30 T cell receptor beta chains below, sequenced in a study of blood T cell repertoires in COVID-19. Sequencing was performed with immunoSEQ multiplex PCR; in TCRdb, only in-frame clones are kept and a portion is missing. Among under 250,000 clones listed, approximately 85% were seen once. Sequencing used PBMCs or T cells enriched from blood (not recorded which). The receptors originated from a woman in her forties or fifties with acute COVID-19.

This rearrangement joins TRBV6-6 to TRBJ2-5; no clear D gene. The CDR3 is made up of 14 amino acids. The germline V and J ends were trimmed by 6 bases and 5 bases, with 16 bases remaining between them. Germline V lookup: CDR1 MNHNY, CDR2 SVGAGI (reference sequence). In DNA, the CDR3 is TGTGCCAGCAGCCCGGGTCCCGTTAGGGAGACCCAGTACTTC. This translates into CASSPGPVRETQYF.

The chain joins TRBV25-1 to TRBJ2-1, with 7 bases that match TRBD1. The CDR3 is made up of 17 amino acids. CDR1 is MGHDK, CDR2 SYGVNS, per germline. Losses at the gene ends were 4 bases for V and 0 bases for J; bases not matched to a gene: 9. CDR3 nucleotide sequence: TGTGCCAGCAGTGGCCGACAGGGAGAAAGCTCCTACAATGAGCAGTTCTTC. It specifies CASSGRQGESSYNEQFF.

This clone was counted only a few times. The chain joins TRBV30 to TRBJ1-1; D remains unclear. In germline, CDR1 is GTSNPN, CDR2 SVGIG (reference sequence). V lost 4 bases, J lost 5 bases, and 8 bases lay in between. This CDR3 contains 11 residues. In nucleotides, the CDR3 is TGTGCCTGGATAGAGCATACTGAAGCTTTCTTT. The encoded protein is CAWIEHTEAFF.

This clone was recorded once. The chain is built from TRBV18 and TRBJ1-6; 7 nucleotides agree with TRBD1. This CDR3 region has 15 residues. Germline loops: CDR1 KGHSH, CDR2 LQKENI. Trimming took 3 bases from V and 9 from J; bases not matched to a gene: 8. CDR3 sequence: CASSPETGILSPLHF. CDR3 bases: TGTGCCAGCTCACCGGAGACAGGGATCCTTTCACCCCTCCACTTT.

This sequence joins TRBV6-2 or TRBV6-3 and TRBJ2-7, with D tentatively TRBD1 (7 bases). Between the trimmed V and J ends, which lost 4 bases and 3 bases, there was a span of 16 bases. The CDR3 sequence is 15 residues long. Germline V gene lookup returns CDR1 MNHEY and CDR2 SVGEGT. CDR3 residues: CASSFTRRGDYEQYF. The CDR3 coding sequence is TGTGCCAGCAGTTTTACTCGCAGGGGGGACTACGAGCAGTACTTC.

This clone was picked up a small number of times. The gene calls are TRBV6-2 or TRBV6-3 and TRBJ1-2; maybe TRBD1 (5 bases). V lost 2 bases and J lost 4, with 11 bases in between. This CDR3 contains 14 residues. CDR1 and CDR2 from the germline V gene are MNHEY and SVGEGT. CDR3 sequence: CASSYAGRVYGYTF. The CDR3 DNA sequence: TGTGCCAGCAGTTACGCTGGCAGGGTCTATGGCTACACCTTC.

This clone was recorded only once. The gene calls are TRBV19 and TRBJ1-2, with 7 nucleotides matching TRBD1. CDR3 length: 15 residues. Germline V gene sequence: CDR1 LNHDA, CDR2 SQIVND (reference sequence). Unmatched junction bases numbered 12, after V lost 5 bases and J lost 6 bases. The CDR3 loop is CASSSTGTAKNGYTF. The CDR3 nucleotides read TGTGCCAGTAGTTCCACCGGGACAGCAAAAAATGGCTACACCTTC.

In DNA, the CDR3 is TGTGCCAGCAGCTTAAACAGGGACACTGAAGCTTTCTTT. Its protein is CASSLNRDTEAFF. The gene calls are TRBV7-2 and TRBJ1-1, with D tentatively TRBD1 (6 bases). This CDR3 comprises 13 residues. Germline lookup yields CDR1 SGHTA and CDR2 FQGNSA. Deletions cut 2 bases from V and 3 bases from J, with 7 bases between.

This clone occurred a few times. The genes are TRBV7-9 and TRBJ1-1, with 9 positions matching TRBD1. The CDR3 is 14 residues long. The germline V gene encodes CDR1 SEHNR and CDR2 FQNEAQ (reference sequence). Trimming took 5 bases from V and 5 from J; bases not matched to a gene: 6. The CDR3 region has the DNA TGTGCCAGCAGCCCAGGGACAGGGAGTACTGAAGCTTTCTTT. The encoded protein is CASSPGTGSTEAFF.

The chain uses TRBV30 and TRBJ1-2; tentative D call: TRBD1 (5 bases). The CDR3 consists of 12 residues. Trimming stripped 0 bases from V and 8 bases from J, with 10 bases between. CDR1 and CDR2 (germline): GTSNPN, SVGIG (reference sequence). Written as DNA, the CDR3 is TGTGCCTGGAGTGTAAAGGGGCGCGGCTACACCTTC. This codes for CAWSVKGRGYTF.

This sequence joins TRBV27 and TRBJ1-4; the D gene is possibly TRBD1 (6 bases). V was pared by 3 bases and J by 7 bases, with 12 bases between. Germline V CDR1 and CDR2: MNHEY, SMNVEV (reference sequence). This CDR3 region has 14 residues. The CDR3 is CASSLTGFSEKLFF. CDR3 in DNA: TGTGCCAGCAGTTTGACAGGTTTTAGTGAAAAACTGTTTTTT.

V usage is TRBV14 and J usage is TRBJ1-1; a weak D match, TRBD1 (5 bases). The length of the CDR3 is 13 residues. The V gene lost 7 bases and the J gene lost 4 bases, with 13 bases spanning the gap. The germline V gene has CDR1 SGHDN and CDR2 FVKESK. In nucleotides, the CDR3 is TGTGCCAGCATCCCTCGGGGGGGCACTGAAGCTTTCTTT. Its translation is CASIPRGGTEAFF. The variable domain in full, with the rest retrieved from reference TRBV14 and TRBJ1-1, is EAGVTQFPSHSVIEKGQTVTLRCDPISGHDNLYWYRRVMGKEIKFLLHFVKESKQDESGMPNNRFLAERTGGTYSTLKVQPAELEDSGVYFCASIPRGGTEAFFGQGTRLTVV.

The rearrangement links TRBV10-2 to TRBJ1-6; D is unclear. Germline CDR1 WSHSY, CDR2 SAAADI. The CDR3 consists of 13 residues. The V gene lost 2 bases and the J gene lost 10 bases, with 9 bases spanning the gap. The CDR3 sequence: CASSEVSQSPLHF. The CDR3 DNA reads TGCGCCAGCAGTGAGGTCTCCCAGTCACCCCTCCACTTT.

The CDR3 DNA reads TGTGCCAGTAGTCCTAGCGGGGGGGCGAGAGATACGCAGTATTTT. Amino acids: CASSPSGGARDTQYF. The chain uses TRBV19 and TRBJ2-3; 12 nucleotides agree with TRBD2. Germline V gives CDR1 LNHDA, CDR2 SQIVND (reference sequence). CDR3 length equals 15 residues. The trim removed 5 bases at V and 5 bases at J, leaving 5 bases unmatched.

This rearrangement joins TRBV6-5 to TRBJ2-1, with unresolved D. The CDR3 loop spans 15 amino acids. Trimming took off 2 bases at V and 3 bases at J, with 11 bases between the two ends. CDR1 is MNHEY, CDR2 SVGAGI, per germline. CDR3 residues: CASSYGVYHYNEQFF. The CDR3 DNA reads as TGTGCCAGCAGTTACGGAGTCTACCACTACAATGAGCAGTTCTTC.

CDR3 bases: TGTGCCAGCAGCGACGGGGGGGATACCGGGGAGCTGTTTTTT. Amino acids: CASSDGGDTGELFF. The V gene is TRBV9, the J gene TRBJ2-2, with 8 nucleotides matching TRBD2. Germline V gene sequence: CDR1 SGDLS, CDR2 YYNGEE. CDR3 length equals 14 residues. J gave up 5 bases and V 3 bases, and 3 bases lay outside the gene matches.

The V and J genes are TRBV5-1 and TRBJ1-1, with D uncertain. CDR1 is SGHRS, CDR2 YFSETQ, per germline. CDR3 length: 14 residues. Trimming took off 0 bases at V and 3 bases at J, with 9 bases between the two ends. As DNA, the CDR3 is TGCGCCAGCAGCTTGGAAGCCAGGTACACTGAAGCTTTCTTT. Translation gives CASSLEARYTEAFF.

The gene calls are TRBV9 and TRBJ2-5; D is uncertain. Germline CDR1 is SGDLS and CDR2 is YYNGEE. V lost 3 bases to trimming and J lost 3 bases, with 3 bases between them. This CDR3 contains 11 residues. CDR3 amino acids: CASSAKETQYF. In DNA, the CDR3 is TGTGCCAGCAGCGCTAAAGAGACCCAGTACTTC.

V gene TRBV6-2 or TRBV6-3 combines with J gene TRBJ2-7; possibly TRBD2 for D (5 bases). Germline lookup yields CDR1 MNHEY and CDR2 SVGEGT. The CDR3 covers 12 residues. V shed 5 bases and J shed 6 bases, with 11 bases lying between them. The CDR3 here is CASSILGSEQYF. The CDR3 coding sequence is TGTGCCAGCAGTATACTTGGGAGCGAGCAGTACTTC.

V usage is TRBV19 and J usage is TRBJ1-4; 7 nucleotides align to TRBD1. The CDR3 covers 16 residues. V shed 4 bases, J shed 7 bases, and the junction held 12 bases outside the gene matches. Germline V CDR1 and CDR2: LNHDA, SQIVND (reference sequence). CDR3 coding DNA: TGTGCCAGTAGTACATTACAGGGGCTTGTAGGTGAAAAACTGTTTTTT. Protein: CASSTLQGLVGEKLFF.

The chain combines TRBV30 with TRBJ1-3; 8 bases line up with TRBD1. The CDR3 is made up of 13 amino acids. After removal of 6 bases from V and 4 bases from J, the junction contained 5 bases not matched to a gene. The germline CDR1 and CDR2 sequences are GTSNPN and SVGIG (reference sequence). The CDR3 DNA reads as TGTGCCTGTCTCCAGGGGGCCGGAAACACCATATATTTT. This sequence encodes CACLQGAGNTIYF.

This clone was picked up one time. This sequence joins TRBV18 and TRBJ1-4; D is perhaps TRBD1 (5 bases). The germline V gene encodes CDR1 KGHSH and CDR2 LQKENI. V was clipped by 3 bases and J by 4 bases, with 15 bases between them. The CDR3 sequence is 16 residues long. CDR3 residues: CASSPGSGHSNEKLFF. The CDR3 bases are TGTGCCAGCTCACCTGGGTCCGGACACAGTAATGAAAAACTGTTTTTT.

Of note for this clone: This same CDR3 is encoded by further DNA sequences in the sample. V and J are TRBV19 and TRBJ1-3, with D possibly TRBD1 on 5 matching bases. The germline V and J ends were trimmed by 3 bases and 3 bases, with 9 bases remaining between them. This CDR3 region has 14 residues. Germline CDR1 and CDR2: LNHDA and SQIVND (reference sequence). The CDR3, as DNA: TGTGCCAGTAGTATGCGGGGCTTTGGAAACACCATATATTTT. Encoded protein: CASSMRGFGNTIYF.

The chain is built from TRBV5-1 and TRBJ2-7, with a weak D call TRBD2 (5 bases). Per the germline V gene, CDR1 is SGHRS and CDR2 is YFSETQ. Between the trimmed V and J ends, which lost 4 bases and 3 bases, there was a span of 14 bases. The CDR3 has 14 residues. CDR3 bases: TGCGCCAGCAGCCCGGCCGGGGAAGACTACGAGCAGTACTTC. It yields the protein CASSPAGEDYEQYF.

The chain is built from TRBV27 and TRBJ1-5, with 8 bases matching TRBD1. Germline CDR1 is MNHEY and CDR2 is SMNVEV (reference sequence). The length of the CDR3 is 15 residues. V gave up 6 bases and J gave up 6 bases; unmatched junction bases: 10. Written as DNA, the CDR3 is TGTGCCAGCAGGACAGGACAGGGAGAGGGTCAGCCCCAGCATTTT. It encodes CASRTGQGEGQPQHF.

The rearrangement uses TRBV10-3 and TRBJ2-1; the match to TRBD1 covers 11 bases. Germline CDR1 and CDR2: ENHRY and SYGVKD. The CDR3 is 14 amino acids. Germline trimming cut 6 bases from V and 6 bases from J; bases unmatched to any gene: 4. This CDR3 reads CAISTGTGGNEQFF. CDR3 in DNA: TGTGCCATCAGCACCGGGACAGGGGGCAATGAGCAGTTCTTC.

The CDR3 here is CASSQEDRINQPQHF. The CDR3 nucleotides read TGTGCCAGCAGTCAGGAGGACAGGATCAATCAGCCCCAGCATTTT. V is TRBV6-5 and J is TRBJ1-5; TRBD1 aligns across 7 bases. Germline-derived CDR1 and CDR2 are MNHEY and SVGAGI. This CDR3 contains 15 residues. V lost 5 bases and J lost 3; bases outside the gene matches: 7.

This chain joins TRBV4-3 and TRBJ2-2, with D perhaps matching TRBD2 (6 bases). There are 18 residues in the CDR3. CDR1 is LGHNA and CDR2 is YSLEER in the germline V gene. Trimming took off 0 bases at V and 3 bases at J, with 17 bases between the two ends. CDR3 bases: TGCGCCAGCAGCCAAGATCTTGTGGGGGGTTTGGACACCGGGGAGCTGTTTTTT. It encodes CASSQDLVGGLDTGELFF.

The genes are TRBV19 and TRBJ1-4; TRBD1 matches 7 bases. V shed 4 bases, J shed 2 bases, and the junction held 7 bases outside the gene matches. The CDR3 runs 16 residues. Germline V gene data show CDR1 as LNHDA and CDR2 as SQIVND (reference sequence). CDR3 nucleotides: TGTGCCAGTAGTAGCCGAATACAGGGGACTAATGAAAAACTGTTTTTT. Translated, it gives CASSSRIQGTNEKLFF.

The rearrangement links TRBV5-1 to TRBJ2-7, with D possibly matching TRBD1 (7 bases). Per the germline V gene, CDR1 is SGHRS and CDR2 is YFSETQ. The V end lost 2 bases, the J end lost 1 base, and 10 bases lay between the germline ends. CDR3 size: 14 residues. CDR3 DNA: TGCGCCAGCAGCTTCCAGGGGGGATCCTACGAGCAGTACTTC. It encodes CASSFQGGSYEQYF.